The 27 T cell receptor beta chains below come from one sample, sequenced in a study of blood T cell repertoires in COVID-19. Measured with immunoSEQ multiplex PCR; TCRdb has only the in-frame clones, and not every one. The sample includes a few hundred thousand clones, 86% of them seen just once. Sample: PBMCs or T cells enriched from blood (not recorded which). The receptors were gathered from a man aged 25 to 40 who had recovered from COVID-19.

The chain employs TRBV27 and TRBJ2-7; the D gene is possibly TRBD1 (7 bases). Between the trimmed V and J ends, which lost 4 bases and 3 bases, there was a span of 16 bases. From germline, CDR1 is MNHEY and CDR2 SMNVEV (reference sequence). The CDR3 is made up of 15 amino acids. The CDR3 sequence: CASSYTAGGFYEQYF. Written as DNA, the CDR3 is TGTGCCAGCAGTTACACAGCAGGGGGGTTCTACGAGCAGTACTTC.

V gene TRBV5-1 combines with J gene TRBJ2-7; TRBD1 aligns across 7 bases. This CDR3 has 14 residues. Per the germline V gene, CDR1 is SGHRS and CDR2 is YFSETQ. V dropped 7 bases and J dropped 3; count of bases not matched to a gene: 10. DNA for the CDR3: TGCGCCAGCGGTCGAGGGGGCGCGGACTACGAGCAGTACTTC. The encoded protein is CASGRGGADYEQYF. Drawing the rest from reference TRBV5-1 and TRBJ2-7, the complete variable domain is KAGVTQTPRYLIKTRGQQVTLSCSPISGHRSVSWYQQTPGQGLQFLFEYFSETQRNKGNFPGRFSGRQFSNSRSEMNVSTLELGDSALYLCASGRGGADYEQYFGPGTRLTVT.

The chain recombines TRBV7-9 with TRBJ2-3, with TRBD1 matching over 7 bases. Germline V gives CDR1 SEHNR, CDR2 FQNEAQ (reference sequence). CDR3 length: 17 residues. Trimming at V came to 1 base and at J to 0 bases, leaving 7 bases not matched to a gene. Written as DNA, the CDR3 is TGTGCCAGCAGCTTAGTGGGGACAGAGACTAGCACAGATACGCAGTATTTT. It is translated as CASSLVGTETSTDTQYF.

CDR3 residues: CASSLSTAAGVETQYF. The CDR3 coding sequence is TGCGCCAGCAGCTTGTCGACAGCCGCCGGCGTAGAGACCCAGTACTTC. This rearrangement joins TRBV5-1 to TRBJ2-5; possible D gene TRBD1, 5 bases. CDR1 SGHRS and CDR2 YFSETQ come from the germline V gene. CDR3 length: 16 amino acids. V was trimmed by 1 base and J by 4 bases, leaving 17 bases between them. Filled out from reference TRBV5-1 and TRBJ2-5, the complete variable domain reads KAGVTQTPRYLIKTRGQQVTLSCSPISGHRSVSWYQQTPGQGLQFLFEYFSETQRNKGNFPGRFSGRQFSNSRSEMNVSTLELGDSALYLCASSLSTAAGVETQYFGPGTRLLVL.

The chain is built from TRBV5-6 and TRBJ2-7, with D maybe TRBD1 (6 bases). The CDR3 is made up of 13 amino acids. The V end was cut by 5 bases, the J end by 6 bases, with 15 bases between. Looked up from germline, CDR1 is SGHDT and CDR2 is YYEEEE. CDR3 in amino acids: CASSSDRFREQYF. The CDR3 coding sequence is TGTGCCAGCAGTTCCGACAGGTTTCGCGAGCAGTACTTC.

The chain has TRBV19 and TRBJ1-3; D possibly corresponds to TRBD1 (5 bases). The CDR3 has 12 amino acids. Trimming stripped 9 bases from V and 4 bases from J, with 10 bases between. Germline-derived CDR1 and CDR2 are LNHDA and SQIVND (reference sequence). For the CDR3, the DNA is TGTGCCAGCTCGACAGCCGGAAACACCATATATTTT. It codes for CASSTAGNTIYF. Supplemented by reference TRBV19 and TRBJ1-3, the full variable domain reads DGGITQSPKYLFRKEGQNVTLSCEQNLNHDAMYWYRQDPGQGLRLIYYSQIVNDFQKGDIAEGYSVSREKKESFPLTVTSAQKNPTAFYLCASSTAGNTIYFGEGSWLTVV.

This clone was recorded a few times. The gene calls are TRBV30 and TRBJ1-2; tentative D call: TRBD1 (6 bases). Germline V gene sequence: CDR1 GTSNPN, CDR2 SVGIG (reference sequence). This CDR3 is 13 amino acids long. The germline V and J ends were trimmed by 8 bases and 4 bases, with 17 bases remaining between them. CDR3 sequence: CATRGHLSYGYTF. CDR3 DNA: TGTGCCACTCGGGGACATCTTTCCTATGGCTACACCTTC.

The chain has TRBV5-4 and TRBJ1-2, with D unclear. The V end lost 0 bases, the J end lost 5 bases, and 17 bases lay between the germline ends. There are 16 residues in the CDR3. Germline V gives CDR1 SGHNT, CDR2 YYREEE (reference sequence). This CDR3 reads CASSLAGEGTGYGYTF. CDR3 in DNA: TGTGCCAGCAGCTTGGCCGGTGAGGGAACGGGATATGGCTACACCTTC.

The V and J genes are TRBV7-6 and TRBJ2-3; TRBD2 matches at 13 bases. V trimming: 1 base; J trimming: 3 bases; junction bases outside the gene matches: 4. The CDR3 contains 17 residues. The germline CDR1 and CDR2 sequences are SGHVS and FNYEAQ. CDR3 amino acids: CASSLGLAGGPTDTQYF. The DNA of the CDR3 is TGTGCCAGCAGCTTAGGACTAGCGGGGGGCCCAACAGATACGCAGTATTTT.

The chain joins TRBV9 to TRBJ2-5; 7 positions match TRBD1. Trimming at V came to 4 bases and at J to 4 bases, leaving 16 bases not matched to a gene. Germline CDR1 is SGDLS and CDR2 is YYNGEE. The CDR3 has 17 residues. The CDR3 DNA reads TGTGCCAGCAGCCCACCCTACGACAGGGCCGGTCGAGAGACCCAGTACTTC. It is translated as CASSPPYDRAGRETQYF.

The J gene is TRBJ2-5, the V gene TRBV4-1, with TRBD2 matching 7 bases. The CDR3 has 14 residues. Germline trimming cut 6 bases from V and 2 bases from J; bases unmatched to any gene: 6. CDR1 and CDR2 (germline): MGHRA, YSYEKL. This CDR3 is CASSRAGRQETQYF. CDR3 bases: TGCGCCAGCAGTCGGGCCGGGAGGCAAGAGACCCAGTACTTC.

The chain has TRBV27 and TRBJ1-5; 7 nucleotides match TRBD1. Looked up from germline, CDR1 is MNHEY and CDR2 is SMNVEV (reference sequence). The CDR3 runs 17 residues. The J segment lost 0 bases and the V segment lost 3 bases, leaving 8 bases of the junction unmatched. The CDR3 sequence: CASSLKGAQYSNQPQHF. The CDR3 bases are TGTGCCAGCAGTTTGAAGGGGGCCCAGTATAGCAATCAGCCCCAGCATTTT.

The V gene is TRBV5-4, the J gene TRBJ2-1, with 10 bases identical to TRBD2. CDR1 and CDR2 from the germline V gene are SGHNT and YYREEE (reference sequence). This CDR3 comprises 16 residues. The J segment lost 3 bases and the V segment lost 1 base, leaving 4 bases of the junction unmatched. DNA of the CDR3: TGTGCCAGCAGCTTGCCTCTAGCGGGAGTCTACAATGAGCAGTTCTTC. It encodes CASSLPLAGVYNEQFF. Using reference TRBV5-4 and TRBJ2-1 for the parts outside the CDR3, the full variable domain is ETGVTQSPTHLIKTRGQQVTLRCSSQSGHNTVSWYQQALGQGPQFIFQYYREEENGRGNFPPRFSGLQFPNYSSELNVNALELDDSALYLCASSLPLAGVYNEQFFGPGTRLTVL.

This chain uses TRBV28 with TRBJ2-1; D might be TRBD2 (5 bases). The V end lost 3 bases, the J end lost 0 bases, and 9 bases lay between the germline ends. This CDR3 is built from 15 residues. Germline values: CDR1 MDHEN, CDR2 SYDVKM. This CDR3 is CASSLDLSSYNEQFF. CDR3 nucleotide sequence: TGTGCCAGCAGTTTGGACTTAAGCTCCTACAATGAGCAGTTCTTC.

The rearrangement uses TRBV7-9 and TRBJ1-2; D is possibly TRBD1 (5 bases). V lost 7 bases, J lost 5 bases, and 11 bases lay in between. Germline CDR1 and CDR2: SEHNR and FQNEAQ (reference sequence). The CDR3 covers 12 residues. CDR3 sequence: CASTYQGYGYTF. CDR3 DNA sequence: TGTGCCAGCACATATCAGGGATATGGCTACACCTTC.

The chain recombines TRBV14 with TRBJ2-7, with D possibly TRBD2 on 5 matching bases. Trimming removed 0 bases at V and 0 bases at J, with 6 bases between. There are 14 residues in the CDR3. Germline lookup yields CDR1 SGHDN and CDR2 FVKESK. CDR3 sequence: CASSQDDYSYEQYF. The CDR3 DNA sequence: TGTGCCAGCAGCCAAGACGACTACTCCTACGAGCAGTACTTC.

The table lists this clone with many counts. The chain recombines TRBV2 with TRBJ1-2; 10 bases fit TRBD1. CDR3 size: 13 residues. Germline CDR1 is SNHLY and CDR2 is FYNNEI. Trimming took 7 bases from V and 6 from J; bases not matched to a gene: 5. This CDR3 is CASNQDRGDGYTF. The CDR3, as DNA: TGTGCCAGCAATCAGGACAGGGGGGATGGCTACACCTTC.

The CDR3 loop reads CASSRTRGGYNEQFF. The CDR3 region has the DNA TGTGCCAGCAGCCGGACTAGGGGGGGCTACAATGAGCAGTTCTTC. This chain uses TRBV27 with TRBJ2-1; tentative D call: TRBD2 (7 bases). Germline V gene lookup returns CDR1 MNHEY and CDR2 SMNVEV (reference sequence). V was trimmed by 6 bases and J by 3 bases, leaving 15 bases between them. The CDR3 consists of 15 residues.

This chain uses TRBV7-9 with TRBJ1-1, with D perhaps TRBD1 (5 bases). The V end was cut by 3 bases, the J end by 7 bases, with 9 bases between. Germline CDR1 is SEHNR and CDR2 is FQNEAQ (reference sequence). The CDR3 loop spans 12 amino acids. CDR3 coding DNA: TGTGCCAGCAGCTTTAGGGGCGGTGAAGCTTTCTTT. It is translated as CASSFRGGEAFF.

The V gene is TRBV18, the J gene TRBJ1-3, with 9 bases matching TRBD1. V shed 3 bases and J 0 bases; nucleotides not matched to a gene: 9. The CDR3 has 18 amino acids. Looked up from germline, CDR1 is KGHSH and CDR2 is LQKENI. CDR3 DNA: TGTGCCAGCTCACCTCGAAAAGGACAGGGGAGCTCTGGAAACACCATATATTTT. It encodes CASSPRKGQGSSGNTIYF.

The J gene is TRBJ1-1, the V gene TRBV9; no firm D call. Trimming took 3 bases from V and 1 from J, leaving 13 bases between them. The CDR3 contains 15 residues. Germline CDR1 SGDLS, CDR2 YYNGEE. The chain's CDR3 is CASSELPLRNTEAFF. DNA for the CDR3: TGTGCCAGCAGCGAACTCCCATTAAGGAACACTGAAGCTTTCTTT.

The DNA of the CDR3 is TGCGCCAGCGGGGGACTACAAGAGACCCAGTACTTC. Translated, it gives CASGGLQETQYF. The V call is TRBV5-1, the J call TRBJ2-5; 7 nucleotides match TRBD2. Germline CDR1 reads SGHRS; CDR2 reads YFSETQ. The CDR3 sequence is 12 residues long. V shed 7 bases and J 2 bases; nucleotides not matched to a gene: 2.

V and J are TRBV27 and TRBJ2-5; 9 bases agree with TRBD2. Germline V gene sequence: CDR1 MNHEY, CDR2 SMNVEV (reference sequence). The CDR3 is 16 amino acids. With 8 bases clipped from V and 5 bases from J, the junction kept 15 bases outside the gene matches. CDR3 region: CASSVLRGGAGETQYF. CDR3 sequence (DNA): TGTGCCAGCTCCGTTTTGCGCGGGGGGGCTGGGGAGACCCAGTACTTC.

This chain joins TRBV5-1 and TRBJ2-7; the D gene is possibly TRBD1 (6 bases). The CDR3 loop spans 15 amino acids. Germline-derived CDR1 and CDR2 are SGHRS and YFSETQ. The V gene lost 3 bases and the J gene lost 0 bases, with 13 bases spanning the gap. CDR3 amino acids: CASSSTGTLSYEQYF. The CDR3 DNA is TGCGCCAGCAGCTCAACAGGGACGCTCTCCTACGAGCAGTACTTC.

The chain combines TRBV27 with TRBJ2-5; the match to TRBD1 covers 7 bases. Unmatched junction bases numbered 9, after V lost 7 bases and J lost 1 base. Germline V gene lookup returns CDR1 MNHEY and CDR2 SMNVEV (reference sequence). The CDR3 runs to 15 residues. This chain's CDR3 is CASTKTGYFQETQYF. As DNA, the CDR3 is TGTGCCAGCACCAAGACAGGGTACTTCCAAGAGACCCAGTACTTC.

The sample holds one count of this clone. The chain joins TRBV5-5 to TRBJ2-6; 12 bases map to TRBD2. Trimming at V came to 5 bases and at J to 2 bases, leaving 11 bases not matched to a gene. CDR1 and CDR2 from the germline V gene are SGHKS and YYEKEE (reference sequence). This CDR3 spans 19 amino acids. The CDR3: CASRPHRLAGGPGANVLTF. CDR3 in DNA: TGTGCCAGCAGGCCACACCGGCTAGCGGGGGGGCCTGGGGCCAACGTCCTGACTTTC.

The chain couples TRBV18 to TRBJ2-2, with a weak D call TRBD1 (6 bases). Germline V CDR1 and CDR2: KGHSH, LQKENI. V lost 5 bases and J lost 1, with 14 bases in between. The CDR3 loop spans 16 amino acids. This chain's CDR3 is CASSGTRGLNTGELFF. Written as DNA, the CDR3 is TGTGCCAGCTCAGGAACCAGGGGCCTGAACACCGGGGAGCTGTTTTTT.